The entry below describes one T cell receptor (beta chain). Its antigen has not been determined. Base qualities are not recorded, but no much larger clone differs from it by a single base. The data originate from a study of blood T cell repertoires in COVID-19 (dated by TCRdb to the early 2020s). For the study in its entirety: Samples from collaborators originated in the United States, Italy and Spain and spanned both the acute and convalescent phases of COVID-19. HLA class I and class II types, where available, came from metadata supplied by the sample provider rather than from assay-based typing. Samples came from the ongoing ImmuneRACE study (first 160 participants) plus 1,254 subjects from 6 global collaborators. The prospective study material was composed of cDNA or gDNA derived from T cells, B-cell-depleted T cells, or PBMCs. Nearly every sample came with metadata listing a de-identified subject ID, COVID-19 status, age in years and sex. Deeply sampled blood TCRbeta repertoires from subjects exposed to, actively infected with, or recovered from COVID-19 were included in the dataset. A freely available public database, intended as a resource for researchers studying the immune response to SARS-CoV-2, is where the repertoires were released. Results and caveats for the whole study, not just this receptor: The quantity of clinical and demographic metadata differed by source and by participant and was supplied without curation.

The collaborating institutions used their own protocols to collect whole blood in K2EDTA tubes. Collaborator samples were shipped for TCRbeta analysis as frozen whole blood, isolated PBMCs, or DNA extracted from either sample type. TCRbeta CDR3 regions were amplified from genomic DNA using the immunoSEQ Assay, a bias-controlled multiplex PCR. As for the authors' bioinformatics: The number of nucleated cells in each sample was estimated by amplification of reference gene primers within the assay. To quantify the absolute abundance of each unique TCRbeta CDR3 rearrangement, sequence reads were collapsed and filtered. For each sample, productive Simpson clonality was calculated as the square root of Simpson's diversity index over productive rearrangements. The table was pulled from immuneACCESS by TCRdb, which kept in-frame rearrangements only. Such tables lose some clones; where checked, under half of the loss comes from unresolved V genes, and the rest has no known cause. That table furnishes V, J and clone size, whereas the DNA furnished D and trimming. In this sample the table shows about 190,000 clones, 75% to 90% of which occur a single time. The ten largest clones capture 2.1% of the sample.

From a lookup of the germline V gene (reference sequence), CDR1 and CDR2 are SGHKS and YYEKEE. Measured from the cysteine to the phenylalanine, the CDR3 is 15 residues long. Only the CDR3 part of the read is kept: 45 bases, read in frame from the first base. Deletion took 3 bases off V and 0 bases off J, with a span of 11 bases between the germline ends. This receptor chain uses TRBV5-5 and TRBJ2-3, and the D gene may be TRBD2, 7 bases matching. Sequenced material: peripheral blood. The receptor comes from a man aged 65 to 79 with active or convalescent COVID-19. The nucleotide sequence is TGTGCCAGCAGCTGGGGAGGGACAAGCACAGATACGCAGTATTTT. It specifies CASSWGGTSTDTQYF.